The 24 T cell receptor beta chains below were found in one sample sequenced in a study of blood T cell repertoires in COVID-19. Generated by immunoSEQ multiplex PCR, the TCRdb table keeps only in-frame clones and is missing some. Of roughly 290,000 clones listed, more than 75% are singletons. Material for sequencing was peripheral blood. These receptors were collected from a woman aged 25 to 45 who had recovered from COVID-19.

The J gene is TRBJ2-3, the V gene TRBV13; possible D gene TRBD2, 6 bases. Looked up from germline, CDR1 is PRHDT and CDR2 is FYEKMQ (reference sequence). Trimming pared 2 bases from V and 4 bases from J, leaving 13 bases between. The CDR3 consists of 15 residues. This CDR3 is CASSLRAEGSDTQYF. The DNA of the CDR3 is TGTGCCAGCAGCTTAAGGGCGGAGGGGTCAGATACGCAGTATTTT.

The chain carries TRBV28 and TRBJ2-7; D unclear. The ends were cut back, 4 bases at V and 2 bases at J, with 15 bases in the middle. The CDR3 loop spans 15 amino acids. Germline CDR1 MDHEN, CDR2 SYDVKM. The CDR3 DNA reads TGTGCCAGCAGTTCCACAGAGTTGGTAACCTACGAGCAGTACTTC. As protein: CASSSTELVTYEQYF.

CDR3 sequence reads: CASSFYRGYEQFF. Written as DNA, the CDR3 is TGTGCCAGCAGTTTCTATAGGGGATATGAGCAGTTCTTC. The chain joins TRBV12-3 or TRBV12-4 to TRBJ2-1, with D possibly being TRBD1 (5 bases). Trimming took 3 bases from V and 8 from J, leaving 11 bases between them. The CDR3 is 13 residues long.

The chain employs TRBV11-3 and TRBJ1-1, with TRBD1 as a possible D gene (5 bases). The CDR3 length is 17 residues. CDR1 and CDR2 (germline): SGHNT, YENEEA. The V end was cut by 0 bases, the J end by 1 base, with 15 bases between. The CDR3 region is CASSLDRIGAPNTEAFF. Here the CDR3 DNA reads TGTGCCAGCAGCTTAGATCGGATAGGGGCCCCGAACACTGAAGCTTTCTTT.

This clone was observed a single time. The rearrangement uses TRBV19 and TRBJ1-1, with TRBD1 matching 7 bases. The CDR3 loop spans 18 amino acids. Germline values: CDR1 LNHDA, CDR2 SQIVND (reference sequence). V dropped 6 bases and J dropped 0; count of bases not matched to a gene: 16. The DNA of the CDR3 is TGTGCCAGTAGCTCGAGGTCGAGGACAGGTGGAATGAACACTGAAGCTTTCTTT. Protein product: CASSSRSRTGGMNTEAFF.

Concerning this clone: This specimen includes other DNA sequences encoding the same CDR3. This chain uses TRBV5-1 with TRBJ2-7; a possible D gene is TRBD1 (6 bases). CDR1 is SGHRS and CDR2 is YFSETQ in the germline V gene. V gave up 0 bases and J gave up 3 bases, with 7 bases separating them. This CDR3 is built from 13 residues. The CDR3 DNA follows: TGCGCCAGCAGCTTGGGACAGGACTACGAGCAGTACTTC. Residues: CASSLGQDYEQYF. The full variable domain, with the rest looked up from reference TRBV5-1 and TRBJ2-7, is KAGVTQTPRYLIKTRGQQVTLSCSPISGHRSVSWYQQTPGQGLQFLFEYFSETQRNKGNFPGRFSGRQFSNSRSEMNVSTLELGDSALYLCASSLGQDYEQYFGPGTRLTVT.

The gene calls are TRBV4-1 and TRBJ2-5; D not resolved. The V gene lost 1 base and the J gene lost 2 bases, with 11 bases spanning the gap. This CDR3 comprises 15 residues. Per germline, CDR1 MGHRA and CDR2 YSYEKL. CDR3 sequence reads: CASSQAPSGQETQYF. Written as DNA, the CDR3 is TGCGCCAGCAGCCAAGCACCCTCCGGGCAAGAGACCCAGTACTTC.

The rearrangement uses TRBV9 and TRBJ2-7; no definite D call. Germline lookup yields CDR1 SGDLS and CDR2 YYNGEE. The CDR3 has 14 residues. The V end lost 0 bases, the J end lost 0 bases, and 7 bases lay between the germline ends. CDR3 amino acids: CASSVGGDSYEQYF. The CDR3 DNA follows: TGTGCCAGCAGCGTAGGAGGTGACTCCTACGAGCAGTACTTC.

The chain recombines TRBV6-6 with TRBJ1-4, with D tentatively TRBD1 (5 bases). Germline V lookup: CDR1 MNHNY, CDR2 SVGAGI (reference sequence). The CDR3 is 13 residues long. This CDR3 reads CASRGATNEKLFF. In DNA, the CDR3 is TGTGCTTCCCGGGGGGCAACTAATGAAAAACTGTTTTTT.

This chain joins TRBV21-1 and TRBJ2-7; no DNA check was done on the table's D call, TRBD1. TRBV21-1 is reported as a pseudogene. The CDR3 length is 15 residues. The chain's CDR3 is CASSKVSGVSARQYF. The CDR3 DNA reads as TGTGCCAGCAGCAAAGTCTCAGGGGTCTCGGCGCGGCAGTACTTC.

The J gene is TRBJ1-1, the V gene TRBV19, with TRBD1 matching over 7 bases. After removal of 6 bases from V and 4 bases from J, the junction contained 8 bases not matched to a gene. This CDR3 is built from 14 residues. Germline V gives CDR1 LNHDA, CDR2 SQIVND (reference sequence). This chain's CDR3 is CASREQGQGTEAFF. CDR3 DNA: TGTGCCAGTAGGGAACAGGGGCAGGGCACTGAAGCTTTCTTT.

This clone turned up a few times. Written as DNA, the CDR3 is TGTGCCAGCAGCTTGGGCAGGGCCACCGGGGAGCTGTTTTTT. This sequence encodes CASSLGRATGELFF. The chain recombines TRBV11-3 with TRBJ2-2, with a weak D call TRBD1 (5 bases). The ends were cut back, 3 bases at V and 4 bases at J, with 9 bases in the middle. The CDR3 runs to 14 residues. Germline CDR1 and CDR2: SGHNT and YENEEA. The variable domain in full, with the rest retrieved from reference TRBV11-3 and TRBJ2-2, is EAGVVQSPRYKIIEKKQPVAFWCNPISGHNTLYWYLQNLGQGPELLIRYENEEAVDDSQLPKDRFSAERLKGVDSTLKIQPAELGDSAVYLCASSLGRATGELFFGEGSRLTVL.

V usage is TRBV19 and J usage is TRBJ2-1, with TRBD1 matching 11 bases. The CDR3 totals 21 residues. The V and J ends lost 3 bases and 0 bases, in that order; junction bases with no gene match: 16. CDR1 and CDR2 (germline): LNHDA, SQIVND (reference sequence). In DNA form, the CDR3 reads TGTGCCAGTAGTATGGCCCCCGGACAGGGGGCCACTTTGAGCTCCTACAATGAGCAGTTCTTC. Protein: CASSMAPGQGATLSSYNEQFF.

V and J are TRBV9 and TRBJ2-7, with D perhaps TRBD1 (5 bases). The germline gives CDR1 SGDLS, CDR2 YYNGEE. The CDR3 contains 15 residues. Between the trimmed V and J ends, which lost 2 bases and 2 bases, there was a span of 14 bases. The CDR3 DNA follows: TGTGCCAGCAGCGTTGGTAGCTTAGGGGCCTACGAGCAGTACTTC. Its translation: CASSVGSLGAYEQYF.

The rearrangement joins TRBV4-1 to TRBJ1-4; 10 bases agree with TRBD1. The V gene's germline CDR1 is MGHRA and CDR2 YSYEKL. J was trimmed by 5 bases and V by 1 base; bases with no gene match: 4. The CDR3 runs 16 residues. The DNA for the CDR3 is TGCGCCAGCAGCCAAGGGACAGGGGGAAGCAATGAAAAACTGTTTTTT. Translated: CASSQGTGGSNEKLFF.

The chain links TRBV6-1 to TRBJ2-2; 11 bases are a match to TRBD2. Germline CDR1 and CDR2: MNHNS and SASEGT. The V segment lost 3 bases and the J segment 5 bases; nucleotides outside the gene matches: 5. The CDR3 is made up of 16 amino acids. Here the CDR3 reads CASSELAGGYTGELFF. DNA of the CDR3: TGTGCCAGCAGTGAGCTAGCGGGGGGCTATACCGGGGAGCTGTTTTTT.

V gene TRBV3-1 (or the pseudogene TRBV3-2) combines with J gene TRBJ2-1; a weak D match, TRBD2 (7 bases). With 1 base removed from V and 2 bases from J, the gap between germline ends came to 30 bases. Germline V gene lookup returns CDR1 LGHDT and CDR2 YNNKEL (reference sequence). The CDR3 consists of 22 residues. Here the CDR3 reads CASSQVPHLCRGGGVTYNEQFF. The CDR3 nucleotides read TGTGCCAGCAGCCAAGTTCCCCACTTATGTAGGGGAGGGGGGGTGACCTACAATGAGCAGTTCTTC.

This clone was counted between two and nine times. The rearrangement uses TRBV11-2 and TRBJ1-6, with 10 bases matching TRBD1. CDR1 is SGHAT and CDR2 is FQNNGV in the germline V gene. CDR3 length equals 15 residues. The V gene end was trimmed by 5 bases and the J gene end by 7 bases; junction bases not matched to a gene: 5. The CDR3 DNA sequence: TGTGCCAGCAGCCGGACAGGGGGTTACAATTCACCCCTCCACTTT. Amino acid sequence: CASSRTGGYNSPLHF.

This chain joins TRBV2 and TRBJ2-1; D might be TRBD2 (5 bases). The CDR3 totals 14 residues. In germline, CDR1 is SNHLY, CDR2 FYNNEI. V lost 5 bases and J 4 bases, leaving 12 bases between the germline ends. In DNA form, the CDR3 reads TGTGCCAGCAGTTTTATACGGGGTTACAATGAGCAGTTCTTC. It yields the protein CASSFIRGYNEQFF.

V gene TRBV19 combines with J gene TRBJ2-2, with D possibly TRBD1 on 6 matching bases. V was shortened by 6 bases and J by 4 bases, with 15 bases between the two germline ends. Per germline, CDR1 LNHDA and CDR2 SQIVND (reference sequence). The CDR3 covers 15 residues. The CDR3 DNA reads TGTGCCAGTAGAATACAGGGTTTTTCCACCGGGGAGCTGTTTTTT. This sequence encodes CASRIQGFSTGELFF.

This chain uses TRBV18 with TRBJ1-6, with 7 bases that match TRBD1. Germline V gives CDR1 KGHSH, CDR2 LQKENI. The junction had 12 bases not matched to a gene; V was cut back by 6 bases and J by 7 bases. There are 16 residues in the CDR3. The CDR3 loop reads CASSPNRGVRNSPLHF. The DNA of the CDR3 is TGTGCCAGCTCTCCGAACAGGGGAGTGAGGAATTCACCCCTCCACTTT.

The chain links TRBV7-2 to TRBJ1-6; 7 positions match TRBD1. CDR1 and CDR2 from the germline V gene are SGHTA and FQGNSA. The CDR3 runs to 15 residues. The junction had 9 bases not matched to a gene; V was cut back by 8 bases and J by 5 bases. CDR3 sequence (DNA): TGTGCCAGCTCTGACCGGGACAGAAATAATTCACCCCTCCACTTT. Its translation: CASSDRDRNNSPLHF.

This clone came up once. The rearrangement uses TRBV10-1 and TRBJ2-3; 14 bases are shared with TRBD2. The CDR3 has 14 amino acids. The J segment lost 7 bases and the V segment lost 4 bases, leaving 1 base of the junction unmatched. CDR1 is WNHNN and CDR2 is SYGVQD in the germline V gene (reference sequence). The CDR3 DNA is TGCGCCAGCAGTGGGACTAGCGGGGGGAATACGCAGTATTTT. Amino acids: CASSGTSGGNTQYF.

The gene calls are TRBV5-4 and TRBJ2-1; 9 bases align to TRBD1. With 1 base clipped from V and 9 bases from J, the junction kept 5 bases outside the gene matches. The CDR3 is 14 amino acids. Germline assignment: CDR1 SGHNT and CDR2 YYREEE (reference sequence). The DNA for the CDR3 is TGTGCCAGCAGCTTGAGACAGGGGGTCCCTGAGCAGTTCTTC. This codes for CASSLRQGVPEQFF.